The 15 T cell receptor beta chains listed next were all sequenced from one sample in a study of blood T cell repertoires in COVID-19. TCRdb's copy holds only in-frame clones and misses some; the assay was immunoSEQ multiplex PCR. The table lists some 230,000 clones, about 85% of them singletons, with about 0.93% in the top ten. Material: peripheral blood. These receptors originate from a man in his forties or fifties with acute or convalescent COVID-19.

V usage is TRBV6-2 or TRBV6-3 and J usage is TRBJ2-7, with D perhaps matching TRBD1 (6 bases). V lost 2 bases to trimming and J lost 1 base, with 6 bases between them. The CDR3 runs 13 residues. Germline assignment: CDR1 MNHEY and CDR2 SVGEGT. The CDR3 loop reads CASSYGQSYEQYF. The DNA of the CDR3 is TGTGCCAGCAGTTACGGACAGTCCTACGAGCAGTACTTC.

The chain employs TRBV15 and TRBJ1-4; TRBD1 is a possible D gene (6 bases). V dropped 5 bases and J dropped 14 bases, with 15 bases sitting between them. The CDR3 contains 12 residues. The germline gives CDR1 LNHNV, CDR2 YYDKDF (reference sequence). CDR3 DNA sequence: TGTGCCACCAGCGCGCGAACAGGGTATCTGTTTTTT. Its translation: CATSARTGYLFF.

The chain employs TRBV30 and TRBJ1-5; D is unresolved. The germline V gene encodes CDR1 GTSNPN and CDR2 SVGIG (reference sequence). V lost 0 bases to trimming and J lost 3 bases, with 9 bases between them. This CDR3 spans 14 amino acids. The CDR3 is CAWSVGGYNQPQHF. Written as DNA, the CDR3 is TGTGCCTGGAGTGTCGGAGGATACAATCAGCCCCAGCATTTT.

In DNA, the CDR3 is TGCAGCGTTGGAGCTGGGCTCTCCTACGAGCAGTACTTC. It is translated as CSVGAGLSYEQYF. This chain links TRBV29-1 with TRBJ2-7; D is unresolved. V lost 4 bases and J 0 bases, leaving 10 bases between the germline ends. The CDR3 spans 13 residues. Per germline, CDR1 SQVTM and CDR2 ANQGSEA.

CDR3 loop: CAWAEMSGELFF. In nucleotides, the CDR3 is TGTGCCTGGGCGGAGATGAGCGGGGAGCTGTTTTTT. The chain recombines TRBV30 with TRBJ2-2; D unresolved. The CDR3 consists of 12 residues. Deletions cut 5 bases from V and 7 bases from J, with 11 bases between. CDR1 is GTSNPN, CDR2 SVGIG, per germline (reference sequence).

The chain combines TRBV7-6 with TRBJ1-1; D gene unclear. CDR3 length equals 13 residues. Germline V gene lookup returns CDR1 SGHVS and CDR2 FNYEAQ. The V end was cut by 5 bases, the J end by 1 base, with 8 bases between. CDR3 region: CASSTQENTEAFF. CDR3 nucleotides: TGTGCCAGCAGCACTCAGGAGAACACTGAAGCTTTCTTT.

The chain links TRBV6-1 to TRBJ1-5, with a tentative D call TRBD1 (6 bases). The ends were cut back, 4 bases at V and 3 bases at J, with 16 bases in the middle. This CDR3 contains 16 residues. The germline V gene has CDR1 MNHNS and CDR2 SASEGT. The CDR3 DNA is TGTGCCAGCAGTGCAAACCCCGGGACACCCAATCAGCCCCAGCATTTT. It translates to CASSANPGTPNQPQHF.

The chain links TRBV12-3 or TRBV12-4 to TRBJ1-3; weak D call: TRBD1 (6 bases). V lost 7 bases, J lost 9 bases, and 13 bases lay in between. CDR3 size: 12 residues. CDR3 DNA: TGTGCCAGCAAGGCCGAGGGGGTCACCATATATTTT. This translates into CASKAEGVTIYF.

The rearrangement uses TRBV25-1 and TRBJ2-1; the D gene is possibly TRBD2 (6 bases). Trimming took 4 bases from V and 12 from J, leaving 13 bases between them. The germline V gene encodes CDR1 MGHDK and CDR2 SYGVNS. CDR3 length equals 12 residues. DNA of the CDR3: TGTGCCAGCAGTGTGGGGGAAGCGGGGCAGTTCTTC. It yields the protein CASSVGEAGQFF.

The chain recombines TRBV3-1 (or the pseudogene TRBV3-2) with TRBJ1-2; TRBD1 matches 8 bases. CDR1 is LGHDT and CDR2 is YNNKEL in the germline V gene (reference sequence). The CDR3 consists of 13 residues. V was pared by 1 base and J by 7 bases, with 2 bases of the junction left unmatched. CDR3 loop: CASSQGQGTGYTF. Written as DNA, the CDR3 is TGTGCCAGCAGCCAAGGACAGGGGACTGGCTACACCTTC.

The rearrangement uses TRBV7-9 and TRBJ2-5, with 10 bases lining up with TRBD2. The germline gives CDR1 SEHNR, CDR2 FQNEAQ (reference sequence). V lost 5 bases, J lost 5 bases, and 11 bases stayed unmatched. This CDR3 spans 16 amino acids. The CDR3 bases are TGTGCCAGCAGCAGGACTAGCGGCCGCGGCGAGGAGACCCAGTACTTC. It yields the protein CASSRTSGRGEETQYF.

V gene TRBV4-1 combines with J gene TRBJ1-4; 8 positions agree with TRBD1. The CDR3 is 17 residues long. Trimming removed 1 base from V and 5 bases from J; junction bases left unmatched: 9. Germline V gene data show CDR1 as MGHRA and CDR2 as YSYEKL. CDR3 in DNA: TGCGCCAGCAGCCAAGGACAGGGGAGTTTTGGGAATGAAAAACTGTTTTTT. Translation: CASSQGQGSFGNEKLFF.

The rearrangement joins TRBV18 to TRBJ2-5; TRBD2 matches 10 bases. This CDR3 comprises 15 residues. CDR1 KGHSH and CDR2 LQKENI come from the germline V gene. The trim removed 8 bases at V and 2 bases at J, leaving 8 bases unmatched. The CDR3 region is CASAAWTSGQETQYF. Written as DNA, the CDR3 is TGTGCCAGCGCGGCTTGGACTAGCGGTCAAGAGACCCAGTACTTC.

V is TRBV7-9 and J is TRBJ1-1; D remains unclear. V shed 4 bases and J shed 0 bases, with 9 bases lying between them. This CDR3 spans 14 amino acids. Germline CDR1 SEHNR, CDR2 FQNEAQ (reference sequence). The CDR3 is CASSSVLMNTEAFF. The DNA of the CDR3 is TGTGCCAGCAGCTCGGTGCTAATGAACACTGAAGCTTTCTTT.

V is TRBV7-9 and J is TRBJ1-4; possible D gene TRBD1, 6 bases. The V end was cut by 6 bases, the J end by 0 bases, with 8 bases between. CDR1 SEHNR and CDR2 FQNEAQ come from the germline V gene (reference sequence). This CDR3 contains 14 residues. The CDR3 loop is CASSRQATNEKLFF. CDR3 coding DNA: TGTGCCAGCAGTCGACAGGCAACTAATGAAAAACTGTTTTTT.